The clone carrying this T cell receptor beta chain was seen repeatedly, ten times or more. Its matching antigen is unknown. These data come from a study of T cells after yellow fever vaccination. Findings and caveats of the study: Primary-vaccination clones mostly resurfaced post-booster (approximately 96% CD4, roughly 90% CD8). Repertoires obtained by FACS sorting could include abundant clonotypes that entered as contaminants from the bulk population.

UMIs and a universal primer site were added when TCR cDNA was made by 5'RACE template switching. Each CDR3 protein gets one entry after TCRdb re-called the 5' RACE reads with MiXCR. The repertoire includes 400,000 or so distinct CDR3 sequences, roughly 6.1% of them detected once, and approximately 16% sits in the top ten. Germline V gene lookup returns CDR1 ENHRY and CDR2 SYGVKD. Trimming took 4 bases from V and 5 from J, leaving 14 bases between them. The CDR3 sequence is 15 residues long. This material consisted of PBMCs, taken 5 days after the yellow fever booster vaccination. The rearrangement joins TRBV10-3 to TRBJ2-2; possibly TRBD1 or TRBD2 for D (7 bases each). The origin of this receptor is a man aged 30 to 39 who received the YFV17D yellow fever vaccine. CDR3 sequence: CAISGPQGGTGELFF. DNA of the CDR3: TGTGCCATCAGTGGCCCCCAGGGGGGGACCGGGGAGCTGTTTTTT.